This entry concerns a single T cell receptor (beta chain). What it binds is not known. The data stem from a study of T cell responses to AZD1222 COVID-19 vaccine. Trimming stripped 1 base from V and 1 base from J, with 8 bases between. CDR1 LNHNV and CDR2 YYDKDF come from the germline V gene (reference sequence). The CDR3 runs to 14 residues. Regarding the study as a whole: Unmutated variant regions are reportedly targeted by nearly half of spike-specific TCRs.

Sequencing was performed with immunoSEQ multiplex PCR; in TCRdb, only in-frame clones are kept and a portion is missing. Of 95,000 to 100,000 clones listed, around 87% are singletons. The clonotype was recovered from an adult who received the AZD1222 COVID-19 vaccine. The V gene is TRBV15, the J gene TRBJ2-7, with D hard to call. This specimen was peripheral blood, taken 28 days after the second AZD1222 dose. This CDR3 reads CATSRALASYEQYF. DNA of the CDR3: TGTGCCACCAGCAGAGCTCTCGCATCCTACGAGCAGTACTTC. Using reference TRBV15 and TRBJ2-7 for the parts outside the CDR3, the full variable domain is DAMVIQNPRYQVTQFGKPVTLSCSQTLNHNVMYWYQQKSSQAPKLLFHYYDKDFNNEADTPDNFQSRRPNTSFCFLDIRSPGLGDTAMYLCATSRALASYEQYFGPGTRLTVT.